A selection of T cell receptor beta chains follows, all from one sample in a study of T-cell memory formation after mild COVID-19. TCRdb fed the 5' RACE reads into MiXCR, producing one record per CDR3 protein. The table records about 290,000 distinct CDR3 sequences, about a sixth of them present only once. The sequenced material came from PBMCs or a T cell subset sorted from them (not recorded which). Receptors originate from a young man who had mild COVID-19 (a few samples of this study predate the infection). Cell type and time point are not known. The CDR3 runs from the conserved cysteine through the conserved F or W. Fields, in order: clone size, D gene, J gene, V gene, CDR3 DNA, CDR3 protein. A D gene is named only where the DNA matches it firmly. Size is stated for part of the rows, as once, few or many counts, or as a class when the clone is expanded.

>many|-|TRBJ2-3|TRBV5-1
TGTGCCAGCAGTTTGTCAGATACGCAGTATTTT
CASSLSDTQYF
>few|TRBD2|TRBJ2-1|TRBV12-3/TRBV12-4
TGTGCCAGCAGTTTATTGGGGGGGTCCTTCTCCAATGAGCAGTTCTTC
CASSLLGGSFSNEQFF
>few|-|TRBJ1-4|TRBV27
TGTGCCAGCAGTTTATCGGCTCGCCAGGGGATCGGTGAAAAACTGTTTTTT
CASSLSARQGIGEKLFF
>many|TRBD1|TRBJ1-2|TRBV20-1
TGCAGTGCTCCCGACAGGGACCTCTATGGCTACACCTTC
CSAPDRDLYGYTF
>-|TRBD2|TRBJ2-5|TRBV5-1
TGCGCCAGCAGCTTGGAGCCAGCGGGGGGCGGGGAGACCCAGTACTTC
CASSLEPAGGGETQYF
>few|-|TRBJ1-1|TRBV28
TGTGGGTCCCGGTTAGATACTGAAGCTTTCTTT
CGSRLDTEAFF
>-|-|TRBJ2-5|TRBV9
TGTGCCAGCAGCGTAGGTCACAATTCGATTGATGAGACCCAGTACTTC
CASSVGHNSIDETQYF
>-|-|TRBJ1-3|TRBV7-2
TGTGCCAGCAGCCGGGACCCTCCTGGAAACACCATATATTTT
CASSRDPPGNTIYF
>-|-|TRBJ1-3|TRBV6-5
TGTGCCAGCAGTTACGGGGTCGGAGGTGGAAACACCATATATTTT
CASSYGVGGGNTIYF
>-|-|TRBJ1-2|TRBV5-1
TGCGCCAGCAGCTCCAACCATGAGGGAACGGGGTATGGCTACACCTTC
CASSSNHEGTGYGYTF
>many|TRBD1|TRBJ1-2|TRBV7-9
TGTGCCAGCAGCTTAGGGCGGCTTAGGGACAGCAACTATGGCTACACCTTC
CASSLGRLRDSNYGYTF
>-|-|TRBJ2-1|TRBV5-1
TGCGCCAGCAGCTTGGGGGGGTTCGATGAGCAGTTCTTC
CASSLGGFDEQFF
>few|-|TRBJ2-5|TRBV5-1
TGCGCCAGCAGCTTGGTGCCCCTGGTAGAAGAGACCCAGTACTTC
CASSLVPLVEETQYF
>few|-|TRBJ1-1|TRBV5-1
TGCGCCAGCAGCTTGGGGGGAATGGTTCGGAACACTGAAGCTTTCTTT
CASSLGGMVRNTEAFF
>-|-|TRBJ1-1|TRBV6-5
TGTGCCAGCAGTTATGTAGGGCTACTTTCTGAAGCTTTCTTT
CASSYVGLLSEAFF
>-|TRBD1|TRBJ2-2|TRBV7-3
TGTGCCAGCAGCTCCGGACAGGGAAGGTCCGGGGAGCTGTTTTTT
CASSSGQGRSGELFF
>-|-|TRBJ1-1|TRBV19
TGTGCCAGTACGTTCCGGACTGAAGCTTTCTTT
CASTFRTEAFF
>few|-|TRBJ2-3|TRBV18
TGTGCCAGCTCACCACCGTCAGGAACAGATACGCAGTATTTT
CASSPPSGTDTQYF
>-|-|TRBJ1-5|TRBV12-3/TRBV12-4
TGTGCCAGCAGTTTAACAGGGAGGGATCAGCCCCAGCATTTT
CASSLTGRDQPQHF
>-|-|TRBJ2-5|TRBV14
TGTGCCAGCAGCGAGACGGGGATTCAAGAGACCCAGTACTTC
CASSETGIQETQYF
>many|-|TRBJ2-5|TRBV11-2
TGTGCCAGCAGCTTAGATAATAGGGCCAGGGAAGAGACCCAGTACTTC
CASSLDNRAREETQYF
>-|-|TRBJ2-5|TRBV10-3
TGTGCCAGCTCACCGGGACACCTCCGGGAGACCCAGTACTTC
CASSPGHLRETQYF
>few|-|TRBJ2-5|TRBV15
TGTGCCACCAGCAGAACACCCGGGCCTCAAGAGACCCAGTACTTC
CATSRTPGPQETQYF
>few|-|TRBJ2-3|TRBV7-2
TGTGCCAGCAGCTTAACTAGCACCCTAATGGATACGCAGTATTTT
CASSLTSTLMDTQYF
>-|-|TRBJ2-4|TRBV12-3/TRBV12-4
TGTGCCAGCAGTTTCGGCAGAGAAAACATTCAGTACTTC
CASSFGRENIQYF
>few|-|TRBJ1-2|TRBV12-3/TRBV12-4
TGTGCCAGCAGACGGCCCGGCGGGGATGGCTACACCTTC
CASRRPGGDGYTF
>few|-|TRBJ1-1|TRBV15
TGTGCCGAAGAGACAGTGAACACTGAAGCTTTCTTT
CAEETVNTEAFF
>few|-|TRBJ1-1|TRBV28
TGTGCCAGCAGTTTGTGGGGCAGGGTGAACACTGAAGCTTTCTTT
CASSLWGRVNTEAFF
>few|TRBD1|TRBJ2-4|TRBV7-3
TGTGCCAGCAGCGAACTACCGGGACAGCAGTACTTC
CASSELPGQQYF
>-|TRBD1|TRBJ2-7|TRBV6-6
TGTGCCAGCAGTTACAGAGGACAGGGGTACGAGCAGTACTTC
CASSYRGQGYEQYF
>-|-|TRBJ2-5|TRBV5-1
TGCGCCAGCAGCTTGGCCGTCTGGGCGCGGAAGACCCAGTACTTC
CASSLAVWARKTQYF